The 19 T cell receptor beta chains listed next were all sequenced from one sample in a study of cytomegalovirus exposure and HLA in healthy donors. Vbeta (60) and Jbeta (13) primers were used in the PCR. This table comes from immunoSEQ multiplex PCR, and its TCRdb copy is limited to in-frame clones, with some not included. The table records 150,000 to 200,000 clones, under 90% of them present only once. The sequenced material came from PBMCs. All receptors derive from a male donor in good health and CMV-seronegative.

The rearrangement joins TRBV5-6 to TRBJ2-5; the D gene is possibly TRBD2 (6 bases). V was shortened by 6 bases and J by 11 bases, with 20 bases between the two germline ends. CDR3 length: 13 amino acids. Germline values: CDR1 SGHDT, CDR2 YYEEEE. CDR3 residues: CASTHPGGLEQYF. The CDR3 DNA sequence: TGTGCCAGCACCCACCCCGGGGGTTTGGAGCAGTACTTC. The full variable domain, in which reference TRBV5-6 and TRBJ2-5 provide the parts outside the CDR3, is DAGVTQSPTHLIKTRGQQVTLRCSPKSGHDTVSWYQQALGQGPQFIFQYYEEEERQRGNFPDRFSGHQFPNYSSELNVNALLLGDSALYLCASTHPGGLEQYFGPGTRLLVL.

The rearrangement joins TRBV4-1 to TRBJ2-2, with 10 positions matching TRBD2. V trimming: 3 bases; J trimming: 1 base; junction bases outside the gene matches: 2. In germline, CDR1 is MGHRA, CDR2 YSYEKL. CDR3 length: 16 residues. This CDR3 is CASSHASGGNTGELFF. In DNA form, the CDR3 reads TGCGCCAGCAGCCACGCTAGCGGGGGGAACACCGGGGAGCTGTTTTTT.

This clone was counted between two and nine times. The J gene is TRBJ2-5, the V gene TRBV18, with TRBD1 matching 7 bases. CDR1 and CDR2 (germline): KGHSH, LQKENI. Trimming removed 5 bases from V and 5 bases from J; junction bases left unmatched: 2. The length of the CDR3 is 12 residues. The CDR3 coding sequence is TGTGCCAGCTCAGACAGGGAGGAGACCCAGTACTTC. It specifies CASSDREETQYF.

CDR3 in amino acids: CASSLGTGGWETQYF. The CDR3 DNA sequence: TGTGCCAGCAGCTTAGGGACAGGGGGTTGGGAGACCCAGTACTTC. The gene calls are TRBV7-2 and TRBJ2-5; 10 positions match TRBD1. Germline loops: CDR1 SGHTA, CDR2 FQGNSA. V shed 1 base, J shed 5 bases, and the junction held 4 bases outside the gene matches. The CDR3 spans 15 residues.

The J gene is TRBJ2-7, the V gene TRBV19; maybe TRBD1 (7 bases). The CDR3 sequence is 17 residues long. With 5 bases removed from V and 4 bases from J, the gap between germline ends came to 24 bases. CDR1 is LNHDA and CDR2 is SQIVND in the germline V gene (reference sequence). The CDR3 nucleotides read TGTGCCAGTAGTTTCCTTCCCCCCAGGGGGGACCGATACGAGCAGTACTTC. This codes for CASSFLPPRGDRYEQYF. Variable domain in full (rest from reference TRBV19 and TRBJ2-7): DGGITQSPKYLFRKEGQNVTLSCEQNLNHDAMYWYRQDPGQGLRLIYYSQIVNDFQKGDIAEGYSVSREKKESFPLTVTSAQKNPTAFYLCASSFLPPRGDRYEQYFGPGTRLTVT.

The chain uses TRBV25-1 and TRBJ1-3; D not certain. The V gene's germline CDR1 is MGHDK and CDR2 SYGVNS. This CDR3 comprises 13 residues. Trimming shortened V by 4 bases and J by 4 bases, and 8 bases separated the two germline ends. The CDR3 protein is CASSVTGGNTIYF. DNA for the CDR3: TGTGCCAGCAGTGTGACGGGAGGAAACACCATATATTTT.

This sequence joins TRBV9 and TRBJ2-2, with TRBD1 matching 7 bases. CDR3 length: 15 amino acids. J lost 4 bases, V lost 3 bases, and 6 bases had no gene match. CDR1 and CDR2 (germline): SGDLS, YYNGEE. The CDR3 here is CASSAGQSSTGELFF. CDR3 in DNA: TGTGCCAGCAGCGCGGGACAGTCAAGCACCGGGGAGCTGTTTTTT.

This clone was picked up one time. This chain links TRBV6-1 with TRBJ2-1; no definite D call. From germline, CDR1 is MNHNS and CDR2 SASEGT. The CDR3 sequence is 15 residues long. V dropped 4 bases and J dropped 8 bases, with 18 bases sitting between them. Here the CDR3 reads CASSAPTMSSDEQFF. CDR3 in DNA: TGTGCCAGCAGTGCACCGACAATGTCTTCTGATGAGCAGTTCTTC.

The chain carries TRBV7-2 and TRBJ1-4; no reliable D call. The V and J ends lost 1 base and 8 bases respectively, with 8 bases between them. The CDR3 length is 13 residues. CDR1 is SGHTA, CDR2 FQGNSA, per germline. The CDR3 is CASSLVRGEKLFF. CDR3 DNA: TGTGCCAGCAGCTTAGTCCGAGGGGAAAAACTGTTTTTT.

A single count supports this clone. This chain joins TRBV19 and TRBJ2-1; 9 bases are a match to TRBD2. From germline, CDR1 is LNHDA and CDR2 SQIVND (reference sequence). The CDR3 is 16 residues long. V shed 3 bases and J 3 bases; nucleotides not matched to a gene: 6. The CDR3 reads CASSIHLTSGYNEQFF. The CDR3 coding sequence is TGTGCCAGTAGTATCCACCTGACTAGCGGCTACAATGAGCAGTTCTTC.

The chain carries TRBV2 and TRBJ2-5; TRBD1 might be the D (6 bases). Trimming removed 8 bases from V and 0 bases from J, with 7 bases in between. The CDR3 consists of 12 residues. Germline V CDR1 and CDR2: SNHLY, FYNNEI. The CDR3 bases are TGTGCCAGCCGGACAGACCAAGAGACCCAGTACTTC. Its translation is CASRTDQETQYF. The full variable domain, its missing parts supplied by reference TRBV2 and TRBJ2-5, is EPEVTQTPSHQVTQMGQEVILRCVPISNHLYFYWYRQILGQKVEFLVSFYNNEISEKSEIFDDQFSVERPDGSNFTLKIRSTKLEDSAMYFCASRTDQETQYFGPGTRLLVL.

The chain recombines TRBV21-1 with TRBJ2-2; no DNA check was done on the table's D call, TRBD2. TRBV21-1 is labeled a pseudogene. This CDR3 region has 14 residues. The CDR3 loop reads CASSKLGPAGELFF. Written as DNA, the CDR3 is TGTGCCAGCAGCAAACTAGGTCCGGCGGGGGAGCTGTTTTTT.

The sample holds one count of this clone. The chain links TRBV28 to TRBJ1-4, with 7 bases fitting TRBD1. CDR1 is MDHEN, CDR2 SYDVKM, per germline. J lost 8 bases, V lost 3 bases, and 9 bases had no gene match. The CDR3 is 15 residues long. In DNA form, the CDR3 reads TGTGCCAGCAGTTTTAGGGGGCCCGAGACCGAAAAACTGTTTTTT. Protein sequence: CASSFRGPETEKLFF.

In this sample, this clone turned up once. V usage is TRBV4-2 and J usage is TRBJ2-1; 13 bases fit TRBD2. The CDR3 runs to 16 residues. The V gene end was trimmed by 0 bases and the J gene end by 7 bases; junction bases not matched to a gene: 3. Germline CDR1 reads LGHNA; CDR2 reads YNFKEQ. The CDR3, as DNA: TGTGCCAGCAGCCAAGAGGGACTAGCGGGGAAGAATGAGCAGTTCTTC. Amino acids: CASSQEGLAGKNEQFF.

This chain connects TRBV28 to TRBJ2-5, with D possibly matching TRBD1 (5 bases). CDR1 MDHEN and CDR2 SYDVKM come from the germline V gene. CDR3 size: 16 residues. Trimming stripped 2 bases from V and 4 bases from J, with 17 bases between. The CDR3 is CASSLGVRVGRETQYF. The DNA for the CDR3 is TGTGCCAGCAGTTTAGGAGTCAGGGTTGGGCGAGAGACCCAGTACTTC.

V is TRBV27 and J is TRBJ1-2, with 7 bases identical to TRBD1. This CDR3 contains 15 residues. Losses at the gene ends were 0 bases for V and 6 bases for J; bases not matched to a gene: 7. Germline V lookup: CDR1 MNHEY, CDR2 SMNVEV (reference sequence). CDR3 protein: CASSLSPDRPNGYTF. The CDR3, as DNA: TGTGCCAGCAGTTTATCTCCGGACAGGCCTAATGGCTACACCTTC.

This rearrangement joins TRBV18 to TRBJ2-2; no reliable D call. The CDR3 consists of 13 residues. Germline loops: CDR1 KGHSH, CDR2 LQKENI. V lost 3 bases and J lost 1, with 3 bases in between. The CDR3 region is CASSPRNTGELFF. As DNA, the CDR3 is TGTGCCAGCTCACCGAGGAACACCGGGGAGCTGTTTTTT.

The chain employs TRBV4-1 and TRBJ1-4, with a tentative D call TRBD1 (6 bases). The CDR3 runs to 14 residues. The germline V and J ends were trimmed by 6 bases and 8 bases, with 16 bases remaining between them. Per germline, CDR1 MGHRA and CDR2 YSYEKL. CDR3 residues: CASSVNRVEEKLFF. The DNA of the CDR3 is TGCGCCAGCAGTGTGAACAGGGTGGAGGAAAAACTGTTTTTT.

On this clone: The sample holds other DNA sequences that translate to the same CDR3. The CDR3 sequence: CASSLGRGYGYTF. DNA of the CDR3: TGTGCCAGCAGTTTAGGGCGGGGCTATGGCTACACCTTC. This sequence joins TRBV27 and TRBJ1-2; D ambiguous. V lost 2 bases, J lost 4 bases, and 8 bases lay in between. Germline values: CDR1 MNHEY, CDR2 SMNVEV (reference sequence). The CDR3 covers 13 residues.